This T cell receptor beta chain was found in a study of T cell repertoires in cytomegalovirus infection. As for the study in general: Indications came from public TCR beta signatures; they pointed to CMV infection and to a matching HLA type. General study results and limits: Accumulated public TCR beta family frequency recognized individuals carrying CMV together with the relevant HLA. In two of eight donors, the top clonotype was HLA-C-restricted CMV-specific.

CDR3 length: 18 residues. J gave up 5 bases and V 0 bases, and 13 bases lay outside the gene matches. The germline gives CDR1 LGHNA, CDR2 YSLEER. In its sample, this clonotype was seen many times. Its antigen is undetermined. TCRdb called the reads again in MiXCR, with one record for every CDR3 protein. The sample holds around 210,000 distinct CDR3 sequences, around 6.6% seen once. J is TRBJ2-3 and V is TRBV4-3; TRBD1 matches at 8 bases. This TCR was recovered from a human donor in good health (CMV status not recorded). Some clones in this sample may be carry-over from other donors' samples. The specimen sequenced was PBMCs. CDR3 amino acids: CASSQDPRATGVEDTQYF. CDR3 coding DNA: TGCGCCAGCAGCCAAGACCCCCGAGCGACAGGGGTAGAAGATACGCAGTATTTT.